The 5 T cell receptor beta chains listed next were all sequenced from one sample in a study of PD-1 blockade in classical Hodgkin lymphoma. Every patient experienced relapse after autologous stem cell transplantation, and brentuximab vedotin exposure varied. Libraries were prepared by immunoSEQ multiplex PCR; TCRdb keeps only in-frame clonotypes and omits some of them. The sample lists 70,000 to 85,000 clones; roughly 91% were seen once. The sequencing used peripheral blood mononuclear cells (PBMCs), collected at baseline. These receptors originate from a human donor with classical Hodgkin lymphoma.

This clone showed up just once. This rearrangement joins TRBV5-1 to TRBJ2-4, with D uncertain. This CDR3 comprises 15 residues. Trimming cost V 4 bases and J 0 bases, with 11 bases left between them. CDR1 is SGHRS, CDR2 YFSETQ, per germline. CDR3 loop: CASSPAAVAKNIQYF. The CDR3 nucleotides read TGCGCCAGCAGCCCTGCGGCAGTAGCCAAAAACATTCAGTACTTC.

Here the CDR3 DNA reads TGCAGCGTTGACGGGGGGTCAGAATCCTACAATGAGCAGTTCTTC. It is translated as CSVDGGSESYNEQFF. The rearrangement links TRBV29-1 to TRBJ2-1; 7 bases align to TRBD2. V shed 3 bases, J shed 1 base, and the junction held 6 bases outside the gene matches. CDR1 SQVTM and CDR2 ANQGSEA come from the germline V gene. CDR3 length: 15 amino acids.

The V and J genes are TRBV6-5 and TRBJ1-4; D unclear. The length of the CDR3 is 15 residues. Germline values: CDR1 MNHEY, CDR2 SVGAGI. V lost 0 bases to trimming and J lost 6 bases, with 11 bases between them. The CDR3 loop is CASSYSPARDEKLFF. CDR3 in DNA: TGTGCCAGCAGTTACTCGCCAGCTAGGGATGAAAAACTGTTTTTT.

This chain joins TRBV7-7 and TRBJ2-5; D possibly matches TRBD1 or TRBD2 (5 bases each). V shed 1 base and J shed 2 bases, with 14 bases lying between them. The V gene's germline CDR1 is SSHAT and CDR2 FNYEAQ (reference sequence). The CDR3 sequence is 16 residues long. This CDR3 is CASSLGREIWQETQYF. CDR3 DNA sequence: TGTGCCAGCAGCTTAGGCAGGGAGATTTGGCAAGAGACCCAGTACTTC.

The V call is TRBV6-6, the J call TRBJ2-3, with D perhaps TRBD1 or TRBD2 (6 bases each). Trimming shortened V by 1 base and J by 5 bases, and 16 bases separated the two germline ends. There are 16 residues in the CDR3. Germline CDR1 is MNHNY and CDR2 is SVGAGI (reference sequence). Here the CDR3 DNA reads TGTGCCAGCAGTTACTTGGGGGGCCCTGGAGAAGATACGCAGTATTTT. It translates to CASSYLGGPGEDTQYF.